Below are 10 T cell receptor beta chains sequenced from a single sample in a study of patients and donors after allogeneic stem cell transplantation (dated by TCRdb to 2020 to 2022). Library preparation was by RT-PCR. This sample was sequenced with a NextSeq 550. TCRdb reanalyzed the raw reads on its own, using fastp at Q25 for trimming and MiXCR for clone calling, and kept in-frame beta chains. CDR3 protein sequences are deduplicated, and each keeps its most common genes and DNA. In all, the sample holds roughly 200,000 distinct CDR3 sequences, and 38% of those were seen once. 11% of the sample is taken by the ten largest. Sequencing input: blood, either unsorted or a sorted T cell fraction (not recorded which). Receptor source: a human donor who was either an allogeneic HSCT recipient or a stem cell or donor lymphocyte infusion donor (not recorded which). It is not recorded whose cells these are; they may come from a transplant donor.

In its sample, this clonotype was seen a few times. CDR3 coding DNA: TGTGCCAGTTTGACCGGTACGGGGCACGAGCAGTACTTC. Encoded protein: CASLTGTGHEQYF. V gene TRBV18 combines with J gene TRBJ2-7; D possibly uses TRBD1 or TRBD2 (5 bases each). The germline CDR1 and CDR2 sequences are KGHSH and LQKENI. V gave up 9 bases and J gave up 5 bases, with 17 bases separating them. There are 13 residues in the CDR3.

The gene calls are TRBV29-1 and TRBJ2-5; perhaps TRBD1 as D (6 bases). CDR3 length: 14 amino acids. V lost 2 bases, J lost 7 bases, and 17 bases lay in between. Looked up from germline, CDR1 is SQVTM and CDR2 is ANQGSEA. The CDR3 DNA sequence: TGCAGCGTTGAAAGGGACACACCCTTGTGGACCCAGTACTTC. Residues: CSVERDTPLWTQYF. Full variable domain (rest looked up from reference TRBV29-1 and TRBJ2-5): SAVISQKPSRDICQRGTSLTIQCQVDSQVTMMFWYRQQPGQSLTLIATANQGSEATYESGFVIDKFPISRPNLTFSTLTVSNMSPEDSSIYLCSVERDTPLWTQYFGPGTRLLVL.

This clonotype was seen a few times. The V and J genes are TRBV20-1 and TRBJ1-1; D gene unclear. V dropped 1 base and J dropped 4 bases, with 10 bases sitting between them. The germline V gene encodes CDR1 DFQATT and CDR2 SNEGSKA (reference sequence). This CDR3 comprises 13 residues. CDR3 DNA sequence: TGCAGTGCTAGAGGCATCAGGATCACTGAAGCTTTCTTT. It yields the protein CSARGIRITEAFF.

The V and J genes are TRBV3-1 and TRBJ1-6, with a possible D match to TRBD1 (6 bases). V lost 4 bases to trimming and J lost 7 bases, with 11 bases between them. Germline CDR1 LGHDT, CDR2 YNNKEL (reference sequence). The CDR3 has 14 amino acids. In DNA, the CDR3 is TGTGCCAGCAGCCTTGGACAGCGGAATTCACCCCTCCACTTT. Protein product: CASSLGQRNSPLHF.

The chain is built from TRBV20-1 and TRBJ1-6, with TRBD1 identical over 8 bases. Germline V lookup: CDR1 DFQATT, CDR2 SNEGSKA (reference sequence). V shed 6 bases and J 7 bases; nucleotides not matched to a gene: 11. This CDR3 has 15 residues. CDR3 in amino acids: CSARIGQGPNSPLHF. CDR3 sequence (DNA): TGCAGTGCCAGAATTGGACAGGGTCCAAATTCACCCCTCCACTTT.

The chain employs TRBV12-3 or TRBV12-4 and TRBJ1-5; D gene ambiguous. Trimming left V 5 bases short and J 11 bases short, with 13 bases between. This CDR3 is 12 amino acids long. CDR3 loop: CASSQHVGAQHF. CDR3 nucleotides: TGTGCCAGCAGTCAACATGTCGGGGCCCAGCATTTT.

V and J are TRBV2 and TRBJ2-4; 9 positions match TRBD1. Germline values: CDR1 SNHLY, CDR2 FYNNEI. The junction had 4 bases not matched to a gene; V was cut back by 6 bases and J by 4 bases. This CDR3 has 14 residues. The CDR3 sequence: CASSQTGGKNIQYF. As DNA, the CDR3 is TGTGCCAGCAGCCAGACAGGGGGGAAAAACATTCAGTACTTC. Using reference TRBV2 and TRBJ2-4 for the parts outside the CDR3, the full variable domain is EPEVTQTPSHQVTQMGQEVILRCVPISNHLYFYWYRQILGQKVEFLVSFYNNEISEKSEIFDDQFSVERPDGSNFTLKIRSTKLEDSAMYFCASSQTGGKNIQYFGAGTRLSVL.

The CDR3 DNA reads TGTGCCAGCAGCTTACAGATGGTGTTAGAGACCCAGTACTTC. Amino acid sequence: CASSLQMVLETQYF. This sequence joins TRBV11-2 and TRBJ2-5; D remains ambiguous. The CDR3 runs to 14 residues. In germline, CDR1 is SGHAT, CDR2 FQNNGV. The ends were cut back, 2 bases at V and 4 bases at J, with 11 bases in the middle.

This chain connects TRBV6-6 to TRBJ1-5; weak D call: TRBD1 (5 bases). The length of the CDR3 is 18 residues. Germline lookup yields CDR1 MNHNY and CDR2 SVGAGI (reference sequence). The germline V and J ends were trimmed by 0 bases and 3 bases, with 18 bases remaining between them. Here the CDR3 reads CASSYSRGPGRVNQPQHF. The DNA of the CDR3 is TGTGCCAGCAGTTACTCGAGAGGACCAGGGAGGGTCAATCAGCCCCAGCATTTT.

V is TRBV28 and J is TRBJ2-7; 10 bases line up with TRBD1. The germline CDR1 and CDR2 sequences are MDHEN and SYDVKM. The V gene end was trimmed by 2 bases and the J gene end by 4 bases; junction bases not matched to a gene: 5. This CDR3 has 15 amino acids. CDR3 sequence: CASSLLGTGAYEQYF. Written as DNA, the CDR3 is TGTGCCAGCAGTTTACTGGGGACAGGGGCTTACGAGCAGTACTTC.